This TCR beta chain was retrieved from a study of OX40 agonist ivuxolimab in advanced cancers. In the study overall: Patients were treated with ivuxolimab, an agonistic anti-OX40 (CD134) antibody. Hepatocellular carcinoma, melanoma, renal cell or head and neck cancer affected the dose-escalation patients.

Germline-derived CDR1 and CDR2 are SQVTM and ANQGSEA. The CDR3 totals 15 residues. After removal of 6 bases from V and 0 bases from J, the junction contained 4 bases not matched to a gene. As to this clone: What it binds is not known.

Findings and limits, study-wide: Researchers report that CD8+ T cells had, on average, more expanded clones than CD4+. Both blood CD4+ and CD8+ T cells showed clonal growth by week 6 at 0.1 to 3.0 mg/kg.

Sequencing used immunoSEQ multiplex PCR; TCRdb keeps in-frame clones, though not all of them. In the table there are some 81,000 clones, approximately 86% of which are singletons. The source was CD4+ or CD8+ T cells sorted from blood, collected in a trial of the OX40 agonist ivuxolimab. The chain combines TRBV29-1 with TRBJ2-3, with 12 bases aligning to TRBD2. The clonotype originates from an adult with an advanced solid tumor such as melanoma, head and neck, liver or kidney cancer. CDR3 sequence (DNA): TGCAGCGTCGAGGGGACTAGCGGGAGCACAGATACGCAGTATTTT. Translating it yields CSVEGTSGSTDTQYF.